These T cell receptor beta chains were read from a single sample in a study of T cells after yellow fever vaccination. Each CDR3 protein is one row after TCRdb ran MiXCR on the 5' RACE reads. The table shows 60,000 to 85,000 distinct CDR3 sequences, with more than 6.5% occurring only once. This material consisted of CD8+ T cells sorted from PBMCs, taken 35 to 50 days after the first yellow fever vaccination. The receptor set was obtained from a man younger than 30 who received the YFV17D yellow fever vaccine. CDR3s include the opening cysteine and the closing phenylalanine or tryptophan. Each record gives: D gene, V gene, CDR3 protein. A D gene is named only where the DNA matches it firmly.

D gene: NA
V gene: TRBV29-1
CDR3 protein: CSVSGTEPRGYTF

D gene: TRBD1
V gene: TRBV19
CDR3 protein: CASRTGGRDTEAFF

D gene: TRBD2
V gene: TRBV5-1
CDR3 protein: CASIRSGGGGDTQYF

D gene: NA
V gene: TRBV11-2
CDR3 protein: CASSLVSYTGELFF

D gene: NA
V gene: TRBV5-1
CDR3 protein: CASSFLPELTQETQYF

D gene: NA
V gene: TRBV7-8
CDR3 protein: CASSFRQETGELFF

D gene: NA
V gene: TRBV4-1
CDR3 protein: CASSQVERSTDTQYF

D gene: NA
V gene: TRBV28
CDR3 protein: CASSRIPLYEQFF

D gene: TRBD1
V gene: TRBV4-2
CDR3 protein: CASSDQSTGDSEAFF

D gene: TRBD1
V gene: TRBV7-9
CDR3 protein: CASSTTGSSTEAFF

D gene: NA
V gene: TRBV7-9
CDR3 protein: CASSLRTRQHEETQYF

D gene: NA
V gene: TRBV5-1
CDR3 protein: CASSPSSFRPNQPQHF

D gene: NA
V gene: TRBV6-4
CDR3 protein: CASSDGGATDTQYF

D gene: NA
V gene: TRBV7-6
CDR3 protein: CASGPHYEQYF

D gene: TRBD2
V gene: TRBV7-8
CDR3 protein: CASILAGRLQETQYF

D gene: NA
V gene: TRBV12-3/TRBV12-4
CDR3 protein: CASPPGPGAVEAFF

D gene: TRBD2
V gene: TRBV7-9
CDR3 protein: CASSLLAVQETQYF

D gene: TRBD2
V gene: TRBV20-1
CDR3 protein: CSAAGLAGDSTYNEQFF

D gene: NA
V gene: TRBV27
CDR3 protein: CASRSSGANVLTF

D gene: NA
V gene: TRBV11-2
CDR3 protein: CASSPPAGGQETQYF

D gene: NA
V gene: TRBV12-3/TRBV12-4
CDR3 protein: CASSTLEGRGIDTQYF

D gene: NA
V gene: TRBV6-1
CDR3 protein: CASSQSLGANVLTF

D gene: TRBD2
V gene: TRBV9
CDR3 protein: CASSNRREGETQYF

D gene: TRBD2
V gene: TRBV7-9
CDR3 protein: CASTQNGGVPNEQFF

D gene: NA
V gene: TRBV7-6
CDR3 protein: CASSHALTGDATNYGYTF

D gene: NA
V gene: TRBV29-1
CDR3 protein: CSVEDRRTEANEQYF

D gene: TRBD2
V gene: TRBV19
CDR3 protein: CASSILVSRVGGRSTDTQYF

D gene: NA
V gene: TRBV4-3
CDR3 protein: CASSQESMTQETQYF

D gene: NA
V gene: TRBV29-1
CDR3 protein: CSVEDRTPGEQFF

D gene: NA
V gene: TRBV11-2
CDR3 protein: CASSLGAGTLKGEQYF

D gene: NA
V gene: TRBV6-5
CDR3 protein: CASSYSGTQNTEAFF

D gene: TRBD1
V gene: TRBV4-3
CDR3 protein: CASSRGQGNYGYTF

D gene: NA
V gene: TRBV5-4
CDR3 protein: CASSLGLPYYEQFF

D gene: TRBD2
V gene: TRBV4-2
CDR3 protein: CASSQDGTSGGLSTDTQYF

D gene: TRBD2
V gene: TRBV7-8
CDR3 protein: CASSLAGVSYNEQFF

D gene: NA
V gene: TRBV7-6
CDR3 protein: CASSEPGYNEQFF

D gene: NA
V gene: TRBV29-1
CDR3 protein: CSVVVGDTGELFF

D gene: NA
V gene: TRBV11-1
CDR3 protein: CASSSLLDGQETQYF

D gene: NA
V gene: TRBV5-4
CDR3 protein: CASSLRGSRNIQYF

D gene: TRBD1
V gene: TRBV7-2
CDR3 protein: CASSPSGTGLEAFF

D gene: TRBD2
V gene: TRBV14
CDR3 protein: CASSQLGLENEQYF

D gene: NA
V gene: TRBV4-1
CDR3 protein: CASSQVPGLTYNEQFF

D gene: NA
V gene: TRBV6-2/TRBV6-3
CDR3 protein: CALYVGANVLTF

D gene: NA
V gene: TRBV7-2
CDR3 protein: CASSFPGSYEQYF

D gene: TRBD1
V gene: TRBV7-6
CDR3 protein: CASSLNVGTGAMNTEAFF

D gene: TRBD2
V gene: TRBV7-2
CDR3 protein: CASSRSTSGFYNEQFF

D gene: NA
V gene: TRBV10-3
CDR3 protein: CAISGLDLSTDTQYF

D gene: TRBD1
V gene: TRBV7-2
CDR3 protein: CASSLEPRGLDEKLFF